This T cell receptor (beta chain) was sequenced in a study of shared clonotypes between healthy human individuals. As to this clone: Other DNA sequences in this specimen translate into the identical CDR3.

Each of the donors was a healthy adult who was HIV-negative and had not had a recent acute infection or vaccination. The CDR3 loop spans 12 amino acids. V dropped 3 bases and J dropped 5 bases, with 7 bases sitting between them. Germline values: CDR1 MDHEN, CDR2 SYDVKM. Assay execution proceeded at the deep level. Sequencing used immunoSEQ multiplex PCR; TCRdb keeps in-frame clones, though not all of them. This sample has around 500,000 clones, with 79% found just once. Sequencing was performed on PBMCs. The rearrangement joins TRBV28 to TRBJ1-2; no firm D call. This receptor was obtained from a woman between 40 and 55 years old in good health. Some clones in this sample may be carry-over from other donors' samples. The CDR3: CASSLSGYGYTF. CDR3 nucleotide sequence: TGTGCCAGCAGTTTGTCGGGGTATGGCTACACCTTC.